The 15 T cell receptor beta chains reported below all come from one sample, sequenced in a study of CD4 T cells in relation to SARS-CoV-2 and coronaviruses. Which antigens these TCRs recognize remains unknown. Some clones are missing from TCRdb's copy, which holds only in-frame ones; the method was immunoSEQ multiplex PCR. The sample records roughly 30,000 clones, about three quarters being singletons. The sample comprised memory CD4+ T cells from PBMCs, cultured in vitro. The receptors shown here come from an adult with COVID-19.

This chain connects TRBV3-1 (or the pseudogene TRBV3-2) to TRBJ1-2; TRBD1 matches at 8 bases. With V trimmed by 3 bases and J by 8 bases, 5 bases remained unmatched. CDR3 length equals 13 residues. Germline V gene lookup returns CDR1 LGHDT and CDR2 YNNKEL (reference sequence). The CDR3 here is CASSHGQGLGYTF. The CDR3 region has the DNA TGTGCCAGCAGCCACGGACAGGGCCTAGGCTACACCTTC.

The chain carries TRBV6-4 and TRBJ2-3, with D maybe TRBD1 (6 bases). Trimming shortened V by 10 bases and J by 2 bases, and 16 bases separated the two germline ends. This CDR3 has 14 amino acids. Per the germline V gene, CDR1 is MRHNA and CDR2 is SNTAGT. CDR3 DNA: TGTGCCACCTCTCTCCGGGACACCACAGATACGCAGTATTTT. It translates to CATSLRDTTDTQYF.

The genes are TRBV29-1 and TRBJ2-5; TRBD2 agrees at 9 bases. The CDR3 length is 19 residues. Germline V gene lookup returns CDR1 SQVTM and CDR2 ANQGSEA. Trimming at V came to 0 bases and at J to 4 bases, leaving 18 bases not matched to a gene. The CDR3 DNA reads as TGCAGCGTTGAAGATTTTAGGGGCGGGAGGGCCTTTCGTCCAGAGACCCAGTACTTC. Translated, it gives CSVEDFRGGRAFRPETQYF.

The V gene is TRBV2, the J gene TRBJ2-1; no clear D gene. The germline gives CDR1 SNHLY, CDR2 FYNNEI. Trimming removed 2 bases at V and 6 bases at J, with 8 bases between. This CDR3 has 13 amino acids. CDR3 bases: TGTGCCAGCAGTGAATCATCTAGCAATGAGCAGTTCTTC. It specifies CASSESSSNEQFF.

The chain couples TRBV2 to TRBJ2-3; TRBD2 is a possible D gene (5 bases). CDR3 length: 11 amino acids. CDR1 SNHLY and CDR2 FYNNEI come from the germline V gene. V shed 7 bases and J shed 6 bases, with 8 bases lying between them. The CDR3 coding sequence is TGTGCCAGCAAGGAGGAGGATACGCAGTATTTT. Its protein is CASKEEDTQYF. The full variable domain, with the rest looked up from reference TRBV2 and TRBJ2-3, is EPEVTQTPSHQVTQMGQEVILRCVPISNHLYFYWYRQILGQKVEFLVSFYNNEISEKSEIFDDQFSVERPDGSNFTLKIRSTKLEDSAMYFCASKEEDTQYFGPGTRLTVL.

The chain has TRBV6-6 and TRBJ2-5; no clear D. Germline V CDR1 and CDR2: MNHNY, SVGAGI (reference sequence). Trimming pared 2 bases from V and 2 bases from J, leaving 9 bases between. This CDR3 spans 14 amino acids. CDR3 sequence reads: CASSYAAAQETQYF. CDR3 DNA: TGTGCCAGCAGTTACGCGGCAGCACAAGAGACCCAGTACTTC.

The J gene is TRBJ2-1, the V gene TRBV6-6, with 7 bases lining up with TRBD1. With V trimmed by 5 bases and J by 4 bases, 11 bases remained unmatched. The CDR3 is made up of 16 amino acids. Germline loops: CDR1 MNHNY, CDR2 SVGAGI (reference sequence). The CDR3 DNA reads TGTGCCAGCAGTAACATGAGGGGGCTCGGTTACAATGAGCAGTTCTTC. Translated, it gives CASSNMRGLGYNEQFF.

This clone came up a few times. The J gene is TRBJ2-5, the V gene TRBV28; 8 bases line up with TRBD2. CDR1 MDHEN and CDR2 SYDVKM come from the germline V gene. The V gene end was trimmed by 5 bases and the J gene end by 5 bases; junction bases not matched to a gene: 7. The CDR3 sequence is 14 residues long. CDR3 bases: TGTGCCAGCAGTACCCCGGGACTAGACGAGACCCAGTACTTC. It is translated as CASSTPGLDETQYF.

This sequence joins TRBV18 and TRBJ2-7, with D possibly being TRBD1 (5 bases). The germline V and J ends were trimmed by 6 bases and 1 base, with 13 bases remaining between them. The CDR3 spans 14 residues. Germline CDR1 is KGHSH and CDR2 is LQKENI. CDR3 DNA: TGTGCCAGCTCTCGCGACAGCGTTTCCTACGAGCAGTACTTC. This gives the protein CASSRDSVSYEQYF.

The rearrangement links TRBV12-5 to TRBJ2-1; either TRBD1 or TRBD2 may fit D (5 bases each). Trimming left V 5 bases short and J 6 bases short, with 20 bases between. CDR3 length: 16 residues. Germline V gene lookup returns CDR1 LGHNT and CDR2 FRNRAP. The CDR3 DNA reads TGTGCTAGTGGTACCACAACGCAGAACGGGGCCAATGAGCAGTTCTTC. Protein sequence: CASGTTTQNGANEQFF.

V gene TRBV6-5 combines with J gene TRBJ1-1, with a possible D match to TRBD1 (6 bases). The CDR3 consists of 13 residues. In germline, CDR1 is MNHEY, CDR2 SVGAGI. Trimming removed 6 bases from V and 11 bases from J, with 19 bases in between. Here the CDR3 DNA reads TGTGCCAGCAGAGGGTTTCGAAACACAGGGGCTTTCTTT. The encoded protein is CASRGFRNTGAFF.

This clone came up once. The CDR3 loop reads CASSFPGRQETQYF. The CDR3 DNA reads as TGTGCCAGCAGCTTCCCTGGCAGACAAGAGACCCAGTACTTC. The genes are TRBV7-9 and TRBJ2-5; D uncertain. The V gene's germline CDR1 is SEHNR and CDR2 FQNEAQ (reference sequence). The CDR3 is 14 amino acids. V lost 3 bases to trimming and J lost 2 bases, with 10 bases between them.

This rearrangement joins TRBV4-1 to TRBJ1-1; D may be TRBD1 (5 bases). The CDR3 sequence is 14 residues long. CDR1 is MGHRA, CDR2 YSYEKL, per germline. Between the trimmed V and J ends, which lost 8 bases and 4 bases, there was a span of 17 bases. CDR3 loop: CASRPGGEFTEAFF. DNA for the CDR3: TGCGCCAGCCGACCCGGGGGGGAGTTCACTGAAGCTTTCTTT.

The chain is built from TRBV18 and TRBJ2-5, with 10 bases matching TRBD2. V dropped 2 bases and J dropped 5; count of bases not matched to a gene: 11. CDR3 length: 17 residues. In germline, CDR1 is KGHSH, CDR2 LQKENI. CDR3 protein: CASSPTGTSAIRETQYF. DNA for the CDR3: TGTGCCAGCTCACCAACCGGGACTAGCGCCATCCGGGAGACCCAGTACTTC. Full variable domain (outside the CDR3, taken from reference TRBV18 and TRBJ2-5): NAGVMQNPRHLVRRRGQEARLRCSPMKGHSHVYWYRQLPEEGLKFMVYLQKENIIDESGMPKERFSAEFPKEGPSILRIQQVVRGDSAAYFCASSPTGTSAIRETQYFGPGTRLLVL.

The genes are TRBV5-5 and TRBJ2-1; 11 positions agree with TRBD2. Germline lookup yields CDR1 SGHKS and CDR2 YYEKEE (reference sequence). V lost 3 bases, J lost 3 bases, and 5 bases stayed unmatched. The CDR3 is made up of 16 amino acids. This CDR3 is CASSSGLAAHYNEQFF. For the CDR3, the DNA is TGTGCCAGCAGCTCGGGACTAGCGGCTCACTACAATGAGCAGTTCTTC.